This T cell receptor beta chain was identified in a study of blood T cell repertoires in COVID-19. Study in general: There were acute and convalescent COVID-19 samples, and they came from the United States, Italy and Spain. Sources were T cells, B-cell-depleted T cells, or PBMCs; the material itself was cDNA or gDNA.

The V gene lost 6 bases and the J gene lost 2 bases, with 11 bases spanning the gap. This CDR3 spans 13 amino acids. CDR1 MNHEY and CDR2 SMNVEV come from the germline V gene (reference sequence). Authors' methods: The authors estimated nucleated cell counts from reference gene primer amplification. Clones were sequenced by immunoSEQ multiplex PCR, and TCRdb holds only the in-frame ones, with some missing. The V and J calls and clone size were taken over from that table, and D and trimming were inferred from the DNA. The sample shows roughly 80,000 clones, 80% of them seen only once. The source material was peripheral blood. The receptor was derived from a man aged 55 to 70 with active or convalescent COVID-19. The chain recombines TRBV27 with TRBJ2-7; tentatively, D is TRBD1 (5 bases). The CDR3: CASRPRVAYEQYF. DNA of the CDR3: TGTGCCAGCAGGCCCAGGGTGGCCTACGAGCAGTACTTC.